The entry below gives a single TCR beta chain sequence along with its context. The antigen is not known. Use of 60 Vbeta and 13 Jbeta primers characterized the PCR. Clones were sequenced by immunoSEQ multiplex PCR, and TCRdb holds only the in-frame ones, with some missing. This sample yields roughly 240,000 clones, of which 82% are seen a single time; around 5.4% belongs to the top ten. V was trimmed by 0 bases and J by 4 bases, leaving 9 bases between them. This CDR3 contains 13 residues. Germline V gives CDR1 SQVTM, CDR2 ANQGSEA. The sample originates from a study of cytomegalovirus exposure and HLA in healthy donors. Study findings and constraints: The dataset shows that most TCR sequences were rare, while some public TCRs occurred in many donors. With later analysis, a missense DCLRE1C variant became linked to TCR beta V- and J-gene trimming.

The chain joins TRBV29-1 to TRBJ1-1, with TRBD1 as a possible D gene (5 bases). The sample taken for sequencing was PBMCs. The receptor was derived from a woman aged 40 to 49 in good health and CMV-seropositive. The CDR3 region is CSVEDPRATEAFF. The CDR3 region has the DNA TGCAGCGTTGAAGATCCCAGGGCCACTGAAGCTTTCTTT. The full variable domain, in which reference TRBV29-1 and TRBJ1-1 provide the parts outside the CDR3, is SAVISQKPSRDICQRGTSLTIQCQVDSQVTMMFWYRQQPGQSLTLIATANQGSEATYESGFVIDKFPISRPNLTFSTLTVSNMSPEDSSIYLCSVEDPRATEAFFGQGTRLTVV.